The rows below give T cell receptor beta chains drawn from one sample of a study of T cells expressing NK-cell markers. From its re-call of the 5' RACE reads, TCRdb lists each CDR3 protein once, without DNA. This repertoire includes hundreds of thousands of distinct CDR3 sequences. The material sequenced was blood T cells: a sorted CD56 or NKG2C T cell subset, CD4+ or CD8+ T cells, or bulk PBMC T cells (not recorded which). The source is a young man in good health. Both conserved end residues are part of each CDR3.

>TRBJ2-1|TRBV9
CASSRSGMTGFEQFF
>TRBJ1-2|TRBV20-1
CSARTPRSGNYGYTF
>TRBJ2-1|TRBV5-1
CASSYTGGSYNEQFF
>TRBJ2-5|TRBV2
CASSEALHFGGTSGRDRKTQYF
>TRBJ1-2|TRBV7-9
CASSPRQTYYGYTF
>TRBJ2-7|TRBV4-3
CASSQDWQGIDEQYF
>TRBJ2-1|TRBV5-1
CASSPAGGRAHSEQFF
>TRBJ2-2|TRBV29-1
CSGRDGGDPANTGELFF
>TRBJ2-2|TRBV4-3
CASSQESVVAAGELFF
>TRBJ1-1|TRBV29-1
CSVATGLRTEAFF
>TRBJ1-1|TRBV6-2/TRBV6-3
CASSYGQGAATEAFF